This T cell receptor (beta chain) was retrieved from a study of OX40 agonist ivuxolimab in advanced cancers. With regard to this clone: As yet, its antigen is unknown.

Regarding the study as a whole: CD4+ and CD8+ blood T cells expanded clonally by week 6 at 0.1 to 3.0 mg/kg.

The V end lost 4 bases, the J end lost 4 bases, and 22 bases lay between the germline ends. The CDR3 spans 17 residues. Germline V CDR1 and CDR2: MGHRA, YSYEKL. Assay: immunoSEQ multiplex PCR; the TCRdb copy retains only in-frame clones and omits some. The profile shows around 69,000 clones, around 84% of them singletons. The input for sequencing was CD4+ or CD8+ T cells sorted from blood, taken in a trial of the OX40 agonist ivuxolimab. V and J are TRBV4-1 and TRBJ2-5; D possibly corresponds to TRBD2 (5 bases). This TCR came from an adult with an advanced solid tumor such as melanoma, head and neck, liver or kidney cancer. The CDR3 sequence is CASSRNSRSGVGETQYF. CDR3 nucleotides: TGCGCCAGCAGCCGTAATTCAAGGTCCGGGGTCGGAGAGACCCAGTACTTC.